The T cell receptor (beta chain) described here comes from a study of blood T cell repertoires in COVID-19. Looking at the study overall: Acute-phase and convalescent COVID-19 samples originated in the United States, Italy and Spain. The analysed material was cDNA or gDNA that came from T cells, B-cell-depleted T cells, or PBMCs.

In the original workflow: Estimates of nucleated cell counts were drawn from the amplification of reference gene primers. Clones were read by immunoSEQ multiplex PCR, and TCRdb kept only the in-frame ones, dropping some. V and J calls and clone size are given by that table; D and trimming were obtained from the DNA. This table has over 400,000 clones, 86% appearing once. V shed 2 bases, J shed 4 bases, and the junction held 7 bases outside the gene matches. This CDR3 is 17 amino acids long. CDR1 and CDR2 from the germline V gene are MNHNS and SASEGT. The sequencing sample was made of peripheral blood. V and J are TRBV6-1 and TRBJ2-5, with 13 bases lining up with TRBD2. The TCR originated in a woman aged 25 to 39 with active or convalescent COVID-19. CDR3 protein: CASSEIGLAGVRETQYF. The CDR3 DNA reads TGTGCCAGCAGTGAAATCGGACTAGCGGGAGTTAGAGAGACCCAGTACTTC.